This T cell receptor (beta chain) was sequenced in a study of CXCR3-negative and CXCR3-positive naive CD8 T cells. Study results and limitations: TRB CDR3 hydrophobicity was greater in CXCR3-positive naive cells than in CXCR3-negative naive cells. Both naive subsets showed comparably high diversity, and memory CD8+ cells showed much lower diversity.

Looked up from germline, CDR1 is MDHEN and CDR2 is SYDVKM. The CDR3 runs 16 residues. Researchers prepared the TRB cDNA libraries using 5' RACE with UMI labels. TCRdb re-called the 5' RACE reads; one entry per CDR3 protein, DNA not given. The repertoire shows tens of thousands of distinct CDR3 sequences; the top ten hold roughly 0.59%. Naive CD8+ T cells showed a CD45RO-CCR7+CD27+CD95- phenotype. A word on this clonotype: Its antigen is still unknown.

Sequencing used naive CXCR3+ CD8+ T cells from blood. Specified subset: CD45RO-CCR7+CD27+CD95- naive CD8+ T cells expressing CXCR3 (TNR3+). This sequence was found in a human donor in good health. Some clones in this sample may be carry-over from other donors' samples. The genes are TRBV28 and TRBJ2-2. The CDR3: CASSLFGQLNTGELFF.